The rows below give T cell receptor beta chains drawn from one sample of a study of long-term antiretroviral therapy in people with HIV. Some clones are missing from TCRdb's copy, which holds only in-frame ones; the method was immunoSEQ multiplex PCR. The sample lists tens of thousands of clones; approximately 84% were seen once. The specimen comprised unsorted PBMCs, sampled 2 years after starting antiretroviral therapy. These TCRs come from a man aged 50-60 years with HIV. The CDR3 runs from the conserved cysteine through the conserved F or W. A D gene is named only where the DNA matches it firmly. Not every row has a clone size; where given, it reads once, few, many or a size class.

d_call,clone_size,j_call,v_call,cdr3_aa,cdr3_nt
NA,few,TRBJ2-3,TRBV18,CASSPPQAGDTQYF,TGTGCCAGCTCACCCCCCCAGGCGGGAGATACGCAGTATTTT
NA,NA,TRBJ2-1,TRBV25-1,CASSEYQTYNEQFF,TGTGCCAGCAGTGAATATCAGACCTACAATGAGCAGTTCTTC
TRBD1,once,TRBJ1-6,TRBV6-6,CASSRQGVNSPLHF,TGTGCCAGCAGCCGACAGGGAGTTAATTCACCCCTCCACTTT
NA,NA,TRBJ1-4,TRBV5-1,CASSPVPGLSFEKLFF,TGCGCCAGCAGCCCGGTCCCCGGACTGAGTTTCGAAAAACTGTTTTTT
NA,few,TRBJ1-2,TRBV2,CASSPDARAGRGYTF,TGTGCCAGCAGCCCAGACGCGCGGGCGGGACGGGGCTACACCTTC
TRBD1,NA,TRBJ2-7,TRBV11-2,CASRSPGQGPEQYF,TGTGCCAGCCGATCGCCGGGACAGGGGCCCGAGCAGTACTTC
NA,NA,TRBJ1-4,TRBV5-1,CASSPTGSATNEKLFF,TGCGCCAGCAGCCCGACAGGATCCGCAACTAATGAAAAACTGTTTTTT
NA,NA,TRBJ1-2,TRBV15,CATSRDRRQGGYGYTF,TGTGCCACCAGCAGAGATAGGCGGCAGGGAGGCTATGGCTACACCTTC
NA,NA,TRBJ1-3,TRBV4-1,CASSPTGVSGNTIYF,TGCGCCAGCAGTCCCACGGGGGTCTCTGGAAACACCATATATTTT
NA,once,TRBJ2-7,TRBV28,CASSRAGNYEQYF,TGTGCCAGCAGTCGCGCGGGAAACTACGAGCAGTACTTC
NA,NA,TRBJ2-7,TRBV5-6,CASSHRLVSYEQYF,TGTGCCAGCAGCCACCGTTTGGTATCCTACGAGCAGTACTTC
TRBD1,once,TRBJ1-1,TRBV5-1,CASSFRQGEATEAFF,TGCGCCAGCAGCTTTCGGCAGGGGGAGGCCACTGAAGCTTTCTTT
NA,NA,TRBJ1-4,TRBV10-3,CAISETPQGNEKLFF,TGTGCCATCAGTGAAACCCCCCAGGGGAACGAAAAACTGTTTTTT
NA,NA,TRBJ2-3,TRBV5-1,CASSFGLGSTDTQYF,TGCGCCAGCAGCTTTGGGTTGGGTAGTACAGATACGCAGTATTTT
NA,NA,TRBJ2-1,TRBV28,CASSPYPGYNEQFF,TGTGCCAGCAGCCCATACCCTGGGTACAATGAGCAGTTCTTC
NA,few,TRBJ1-2,TRBV5-8,CASSFTDGPSYGYTF,TGTGCCAGCAGCTTCACTGACGGGCCATCCTATGGCTACACCTTC
TRBD2,NA,TRBJ2-1,TRBV25-1,CASRLAGDSYNEQFF,TGTGCCAGCAGGTTAGCGGGGGACTCCTACAATGAGCAGTTCTTC
NA,NA,TRBJ2-7,TRBV6-6,CASSQDEDRPAEQYF,TGTGCCAGCAGCCAGGACGAAGACAGGCCCGCCGAGCAGTACTTC
NA,few,TRBJ2-7,TRBV4-3,CASSPTGSYEQYF,TGCGCCAGCAGCCCGACTGGGTCCTACGAGCAGTACTTC
TRBD1,NA,TRBJ1-1,TRBV10-3,CAISAQTGVNTEAFF,TGTGCCATCAGTGCTCAGACAGGGGTGAACACTGAAGCTTTCTTT